Listed here are 30 T cell receptor beta chains from one sample, sequenced in a study of graft-versus-host responses after intestinal transplantation. Plates contained around 200,000 CFSE-labeled responder cells and around 200,000 irradiated, violet-dye-labeled stimulator cells. Sequenced by immunoSEQ multiplex PCR; TCRdb stores in-frame clones only, minus some. The table records about 4,700 clones, 25% to 30% of them present only once. The starting material was alloreactive CD8+ T cells from a mixed lymphocyte reaction culture, obtained before transplantation. Subset of the sample: CFSE-low proliferating T cells sorted from roughly six-day pre-transplant mixed lymphocyte reaction (GvH or HvG direction). All receptors come from a human patient who was an organ donor for intestinal transplantation.

This clone is deemed medium-sized. In DNA, the CDR3 is TGTGCCAGCAGCCCCATCTACGGGGAGACCGGGGAGCTGTTTTTT. Protein: CASSPIYGETGELFF. This chain joins TRBV5-8 and TRBJ2-2; perhaps TRBD2 as D (5 bases). CDR1 SGHTS and CDR2 YDEGEE come from the germline V gene. Trimming cost V 4 bases and J 5 bases, with 15 bases left between them. CDR3 size: 15 residues.

This clone was seen more than once but under ten times. The chain employs TRBV23-1 and TRBJ2-7; 11 nucleotides match TRBD1. TRBV23-1 is given ORF status, its function remaining uncertain. The junction had 10 bases not matched to a gene; V was cut back by 6 bases and J by 3 bases. The CDR3 is 16 amino acids. This CDR3 reads CASRQRPGQGDYEQYV. CDR3 coding DNA: TGCGCCAGCAGACAGAGACCGGGACAGGGGGACTACGAGCAGTACGTC.

A few counts support this clone. Within the sample, other DNA sequences also encode this same CDR3. The gene calls are TRBV5-4 and TRBJ2-7; no definite D call. The CDR3 extends over 14 amino acids. Germline-derived CDR1 and CDR2 are SGHNT and YYREEE (reference sequence). This chain's CDR3 is CASSQLNNASEQYV. In DNA, the CDR3 is TGCGCCAGCAGCCAACTAAACAACGCCTCTGAGCAGTACGTC.

V is TRBV5-6 and J is TRBJ1-1, with 8 positions matching TRBD1. CDR1 is SGHDT and CDR2 is YYEEEE in the germline V gene. V shed 3 bases and J 4 bases; nucleotides not matched to a gene: 5. The CDR3 contains 14 residues. Written as DNA, the CDR3 is TGTGCCAGCAGCTACAAACAGGGGGGCACTGAAGCTTTCTTT. Protein product: CASSYKQGGTEAFF.

This chain links TRBV4-1 with TRBJ2-7, with 9 bases that match TRBD2. CDR3 length: 14 residues. The germline gives CDR1 MGHRA, CDR2 YSYEKL. Trimming at V came to 0 bases and at J to 3 bases, leaving 0 bases not matched to a gene. The CDR3 region has the DNA TGCGCCAGCAGCCAAGATAGCGGGGGCTACGAGCAGTACGTC. Protein product: CASSQDSGGYEQYV.

This clone is deemed medium-sized (0.01 to 0.1%). The J gene is TRBJ1-2, the V gene TRBV5-4, with D uncertain. The CDR3 runs 14 residues. CDR1 is SGHNT and CDR2 is YYREEE in the germline V gene (reference sequence). Deletions cut 1 base from V and 6 bases from J, with 13 bases between. This CDR3 is CASSLLGAGHGYTF. In DNA form, the CDR3 reads TGTGCCAGCAGCTTGCTGGGCGCGGGCCATGGCTACACCTTC.

In this sample, this clone is medium-sized. The chain couples TRBV5-1 to TRBJ2-3; no reliable D call. Between the trimmed V and J ends, which lost 3 bases and 5 bases, there was a span of 7 bases. Germline V gives CDR1 SGHRS, CDR2 YFSETQ. The CDR3 length is 12 residues. CDR3 loop: CASSSRGDTQYF. DNA of the CDR3: TGCGCCAGCAGCTCGCGAGGAGATACGCAGTATTTT.

The chain couples TRBV6-5 to TRBJ2-7; tentatively, D is TRBD1 (6 bases). The CDR3 covers 14 residues. Trimming removed 9 bases at V and 0 bases at J, with 15 bases between. Germline V gene lookup returns CDR1 MNHEY and CDR2 SVGAGI. CDR3 in amino acids: CASATGWSSYEQYV. The CDR3 DNA follows: TGTGCCAGTGCGACAGGATGGAGCTCCTACGAGCAGTACGTC.

V usage is TRBV11-2 and J usage is TRBJ1-1; D remains unclear. V was pared by 4 bases and J by 1 base, with 13 bases between. Per the germline V gene, CDR1 is SGHAT and CDR2 is FQNNGV. The CDR3 is made up of 15 amino acids. The CDR3 reads CASSSTPAENTEAFF. The DNA for the CDR3 is TGTGCCAGCAGCTCCACACCCGCGGAGAACACTGAAGCTTTCTTT.

This sequence joins TRBV11-3 and TRBJ2-1; 11 bases are shared with TRBD2. Trimming removed 3 bases from V and 2 bases from J; junction bases left unmatched: 6. Germline V lookup: CDR1 SGHNT, CDR2 YENEEA. CDR3 length: 17 residues. CDR3 amino acids: CASSLGISGGAYNEQFF. CDR3 DNA: TGTGCCAGCAGCTTGGGGATTAGCGGGGGGGCCTACAATGAGCAGTTCTTC. Variable domain in full (rest from reference TRBV11-3 and TRBJ2-1): EAGVVQSPRYKIIEKKQPVAFWCNPISGHNTLYWYLQNLGQGPELLIRYENEEAVDDSQLPKDRFSAERLKGVDSTLKIQPAELGDSAVYLCASSLGISGGAYNEQFFGPGTRLTVL.

This clone appeared a few times. The chain is built from TRBV28 and TRBJ1-2; maybe TRBD1 (6 bases). Deletions cut 2 bases from V and 4 bases from J, with 14 bases between. CDR3 size: 15 residues. The germline V gene has CDR1 MDHEN and CDR2 SYDVKM. The CDR3 nucleotides read TGTGCCAGCAGTTTAACCCCGGACAGTCTCTATGGCTACACCTTC. Its protein product is CASSLTPDSLYGYTF.

This chain joins TRBV5-1 and TRBJ1-6; no clear D gene. The CDR3 spans 14 residues. CDR1 and CDR2 from the germline V gene are SGHRS and YFSETQ. Trimming removed 4 bases at V and 10 bases at J, with 15 bases between. The CDR3 reads CASSILARASPLHF. As DNA, the CDR3 is TGCGCCAGCAGCATTTTAGCCCGTGCGTCACCCCTCCACTTT. Full variable domain (outside the CDR3, taken from reference TRBV5-1 and TRBJ1-6): KAGVTQTPRYLIKTRGQQVTLSCSPISGHRSVSWYQQTPGQGLQFLFEYFSETQRNKGNFPGRFSGRQFSNSRSEMNVSTLELGDSALYLCASSILARASPLHFGNGTRLTVT.

The V call is TRBV9, the J call TRBJ2-3, with 9 nucleotides matching TRBD2. V dropped 2 bases and J dropped 5; count of bases not matched to a gene: 15. The CDR3 is 18 amino acids. CDR1 and CDR2 (germline): SGDLS, YYNGEE. The CDR3 loop reads CASSVSGTSSPAKDTQYF. The DNA for the CDR3 is TGTGCCAGCAGCGTCTCCGGGACTAGCTCCCCTGCAAAAGATACGCAGTATTTT.

This clone turned up a few times. The rearrangement links TRBV30 to TRBJ1-1; D uncertain. CDR3 length: 13 amino acids. V dropped 2 bases and J dropped 4 bases, with 11 bases sitting between them. Per the germline V gene, CDR1 is GTSNPN and CDR2 is SVGIG (reference sequence). The CDR3 DNA reads TGTGCCTGGAGTCTAATATCGGGCACTGAAGCTTTCTTT. It translates to CAWSLISGTEAFF. The full variable domain, rest sourced from reference TRBV30 and TRBJ1-1, is SQTIHQWPATLVQPVGSPLSLECTVEGTSNPNLYWYRQAAGRGLQLLFYSVGIGQISSEVPQNLSASRPQDRQFILSSKKLLLSDSGFYLCAWSLISGTEAFFGQGTRLTVV.

This clone appeared a single time. CDR3 sequence (DNA): TGTGCCAGCAGCCGACCCGGGACACCCGAGGGGAAAAACTACGAGCAGTACGTC. Protein product: CASSRPGTPEGKNYEQYV. This rearrangement joins TRBV21-1 to TRBJ2-7; the listed D gene, TRBD1, was not tested against the DNA. TRBV21-1 is marked as a pseudogene. There are 18 residues in the CDR3.

This clone showed up just a few times. The V and J genes are TRBV29-1 and TRBJ2-1; possible D gene TRBD1, 6 bases. This CDR3 spans 11 amino acids. V was cut by 2 bases and J by 7 bases, with 6 bases left in between. Germline lookup yields CDR1 SQVTM and CDR2 ANQGSEA. The CDR3 region is CSVEQGNEQFF. The CDR3 DNA reads as TGCAGCGTTGAACAGGGGAATGAGCAGTTCTTC.

This chain connects TRBV7-6 to TRBJ2-3, with 7 positions matching TRBD2. The V gene end was trimmed by 6 bases and the J gene end by 5 bases; junction bases not matched to a gene: 11. This CDR3 region has 15 residues. CDR1 SGHVS and CDR2 FNYEAQ come from the germline V gene. DNA for the CDR3: TGTGCCAGCAGTCTCCTCCCGACTAGCCTAGATACGCAGTATTTT. The encoded protein is CASSLLPTSLDTQYF. Together with reference TRBV7-6 and TRBJ2-3, the CDR3 gives the full variable domain: GAGVSQSPRYKVTKRGQDVALRCDPISGHVSLYWYRQALGQGPEFLTYFNYEAQQDKSGLPNDRFSAERPEGSISTLTIQRTEQRDSAMYRCASSLLPTSLDTQYFGPGTRLTVL.

The gene calls are TRBV27 and TRBJ2-1, with 10 bases that match TRBD2. The CDR3 has 15 amino acids. The V gene end was trimmed by 2 bases and the J gene end by 5 bases; junction bases not matched to a gene: 3. Germline V gene data show CDR1 as MNHEY and CDR2 as SMNVEV (reference sequence). The CDR3 loop is CASSLGAGGHNEQFF. The CDR3 DNA reads TGTGCCAGCAGTTTAGGAGCGGGGGGGCACAATGAGCAGTTCTTC.

In its sample, this clone is medium-sized. The chain carries TRBV6-5 and TRBJ2-5; 7 bases match TRBD2. CDR1 is MNHEY, CDR2 SVGAGI, per germline. The CDR3 runs 15 residues. Losses at the gene ends were 5 bases for V and 4 bases for J; bases not matched to a gene: 10. The CDR3 coding sequence is TGTGCCAGCAGTAACCCAGCGGGATCGGGAGAGACCCAGTACTTC. Amino acid sequence: CASSNPAGSGETQYF.

The chain uses TRBV19 and TRBJ1-1; no reliable D call. This CDR3 comprises 14 residues. Germline V gene lookup returns CDR1 LNHDA and CDR2 SQIVND (reference sequence). V lost 2 bases and J lost 1, with 8 bases in between. CDR3 nucleotide sequence: TGTGCCAGTAGTATATGGGCAGGGAACACTGAAGCTTTCTTT. It specifies CASSIWAGNTEAFF.

This clone was seen a handful of times. The chain has TRBV6-6 and TRBJ1-1, with TRBD1 matching over 9 bases. The CDR3 length is 15 residues. V was clipped by 6 bases and J by 6 bases; unmatched bases: 11. Germline CDR1 MNHNY, CDR2 SVGAGI (reference sequence). This CDR3 is CASSQGTGRFAEAFF. The DNA for the CDR3 is TGTGCCAGCAGCCAAGGGACAGGGAGGTTCGCTGAAGCTTTCTTT.

V gene TRBV4-1 combines with J gene TRBJ2-5; D remains unclear. V shed 1 base and J shed 5 bases, with 17 bases lying between them. Per germline, CDR1 MGHRA and CDR2 YSYEKL. CDR3 length: 16 residues. CDR3 DNA sequence: TGCGCCAGCAGCCAAGGAACTTTATCCACCGTGGAGACCCAGTACTTC. This translates into CASSQGTLSTVETQYF.

The chain carries TRBV11-2 and TRBJ2-5; 8 bases fit TRBD1. The CDR3 is made up of 14 amino acids. Germline V lookup: CDR1 SGHAT, CDR2 FQNNGV. V was pared by 6 bases and J by 5 bases, with 8 bases of the junction left unmatched. CDR3: CASRPRQGWETQYF. The CDR3 DNA is TGTGCCAGCAGGCCACGACAGGGGTGGGAGACCCAGTACTTC. The variable domain in full, with the rest retrieved from reference TRBV11-2 and TRBJ2-5, is EAGVAQSPRYKIIEKRQSVAFWCNPISGHATLYWYQQILGQGPKLLIQFQNNGVVDDSQLPKDRFSAERLKGVDSTLKIQPAKLEDSAVYLCASRPRQGWETQYFGPGTRLLVL.

This clone was seen a few times. This chain joins TRBV5-4 and TRBJ2-3; D might be TRBD2 (5 bases). The CDR3 contains 16 residues. The V gene's germline CDR1 is SGHNT and CDR2 YYREEE (reference sequence). Trimming removed 4 bases from V and 3 bases from J, with 18 bases in between. CDR3 sequence (DNA): TGTGCCAGCAGCCAAGATTTGGGCGCGGGTACAGATACGCAGTATTTT. As protein: CASSQDLGAGTDTQYF.

This clone was counted between two and nine times. The V call is TRBV7-2, the J call TRBJ1-2; D is unresolved. Germline CDR1 and CDR2: SGHTA and FQGNSA. The CDR3 has 16 amino acids. V lost 5 bases and J lost 6, with 22 bases in between. The CDR3 loop is CASSPLGEPFFHGYTF. The CDR3 DNA follows: TGTGCCAGCAGCCCCCTCGGGGAGCCCTTTTTCCATGGCTACACCTTC.

The J gene is TRBJ1-2, the V gene TRBV5-1; no reliable D call. The CDR3 length is 12 residues. CDR1 SGHRS and CDR2 YFSETQ come from the germline V gene. Trimming shortened V by 4 bases and J by 8 bases, and 12 bases separated the two germline ends. CDR3: CASSPGLWGYTF. For the CDR3, the DNA is TGCGCCAGCAGCCCTGGACTGTGGGGCTACACCTTC.

In its sample, this clone ranks as large. The chain has TRBV6-5 and TRBJ1-3; D uncertain. Germline CDR1 reads MNHEY; CDR2 reads SVGAGI. The CDR3 runs to 15 residues. Trimming took off 6 bases at V and 1 base at J, with 13 bases between the two ends. The CDR3, as DNA: TGTGCCAGCAGGGAGTACCCTACTTCTGGAAACACCATATATTTT. Residues: CASREYPTSGNTIYF.

As for this clone: Germline is not matched at one junction end, which may reflect a read error. This chain connects TRBV9 to TRBJ2-3; D possibly corresponds to TRBD2 (7 bases). CDR1 is SGDLS and CDR2 is YYNGEE in the germline V gene. There are 15 residues in the CDR3. The CDR3 sequence: CASGVGGGFPDTQYF. The CDR3 bases are TGTGCCAGCGGCGTGGGGGGGGGCTTTCCAGATACGCAGTATTTT.

Comment on this clone: One end of the junction fails to match germline, which may point to a read error. This chain joins TRBV7-7 and TRBJ2-1; 10 nucleotides agree with TRBD2. Germline CDR1 and CDR2: SSHAT and FNYEAQ (reference sequence). CDR3 length equals 15 residues. The CDR3 loop is CASSLEAGGDNEQFF. CDR3 DNA sequence: TGTGCTAGCAGCTTAGAAGCGGGGGGGGACAATGAGCAGTTCTTC.

The chain employs TRBV10-3 and TRBJ1-2; 9 bases map to TRBD1. The germline V gene has CDR1 ENHRY and CDR2 SYGVKD. The CDR3 is made up of 15 amino acids. The junction had 10 bases not matched to a gene; V was cut back by 7 bases and J by 4 bases. CDR3 residues: CAIIKRQGVGYGYTF. DNA of the CDR3: TGTGCCATCATTAAACGACAGGGGGTGGGCTATGGCTACACCTTC.